The 2 T cell receptor beta chains reported below all come from one sample, sequenced in a study of T cells in Graves' hyperthyroidism and ophthalmopathy. RNA transcripts yielded amplified TCR beta CDR3 regions. Initially, a first-round RT-PCR of the TCR CDR3 employed the HTBI primer set. TCRdb re-analysed the multiplex PCR reads in MiXCR, keeping a single row per CDR3 protein. The sample carries a few hundred thousand distinct CDR3 sequences, around 20% recorded once. Sequencing was carried out using blood. All receptors derive from a man aged 18 to 30 with Graves' hyperthyroidism.

This clonotype showed up many times. The genes are TRBV4-1 and TRBJ1-2; maybe TRBD1 (6 bases). V was shortened by 1 base and J by 5 bases, with 14 bases between the two germline ends. Germline V lookup: CDR1 MGHRA, CDR2 YSYEKL. This CDR3 is built from 15 residues. The CDR3 sequence is CASSQAGASGYGYTF. As DNA, the CDR3 is TGCGCCAGCAGCCAAGCAGGGGCCTCGGGGTATGGCTACACCTTC.

Many counts were recorded for this clonotype. V and J are TRBV20-1 and TRBJ2-4, with D maybe TRBD2 (6 bases). Germline V gives CDR1 DFQATT, CDR2 SNEGSKA (reference sequence). The CDR3 totals 14 residues. Trimming took off 1 base at V and 8 bases at J, with 15 bases between the two ends. The CDR3 here is CSARAPLEGDIQYF. The CDR3 nucleotides read TGCAGTGCTAGAGCCCCTTTGGAGGGAGACATTCAGTACTTC.